The 9 T cell receptor beta chains in this list originate from one sample, sequenced in a study of cytomegalovirus exposure and HLA in healthy donors. This PCR relied on a set of 60 Vbeta primers and 13 Jbeta primers. This table comes from immunoSEQ multiplex PCR, and its TCRdb copy is limited to in-frame clones, with some not included. The sample has about 130,000 clones; about four fifths are singletons. Sequenced sample: PBMCs. The receptors here all came from a woman in her 40s in good health and CMV-seropositive.

The chain links TRBV11-1 to TRBJ2-1, with 8 bases lining up with TRBD1. The CDR3 consists of 17 residues. Germline V gene data show CDR1 as SGHAT and CDR2 as FQDESV (reference sequence). Trimming at V came to 1 base and at J to 4 bases, leaving 9 bases not matched to a gene. CDR3 bases: TGTGCCAGCAGCTTAGTGGAGCCCGGGACAGGATACAATGAGCAGTTCTTC. Its translation is CASSLVEPGTGYNEQFF.

The rearrangement links TRBV5-4 to TRBJ1-2; 8 bases are shared with TRBD1. J gave up 0 bases and V 4 bases, and 5 bases lay outside the gene matches. The CDR3 is 15 residues long. Germline V gene sequence: CDR1 SGHNT, CDR2 YYREEE (reference sequence). The CDR3 DNA is TGTGCCAGCAGCCCCCAGACAGGGGCTAACTATGGCTACACCTTC. Its protein product is CASSPQTGANYGYTF.

V gene TRBV4-1 combines with J gene TRBJ1-2; D unresolved. The CDR3 has 15 amino acids. Germline-derived CDR1 and CDR2 are MGHRA and YSYEKL. V dropped 4 bases and J dropped 6 bases, with 18 bases sitting between them. This CDR3 reads CASSRQDPSGDGYTF. DNA for the CDR3: TGCGCCAGCAGCCGACAAGATCCCTCCGGGGATGGCTACACCTTC.

The V gene is TRBV4-3, the J gene TRBJ1-4; D is unresolved. The CDR3 contains 12 residues. The germline V gene encodes CDR1 LGHNA and CDR2 YSLEER. Trimming took off 1 base at V and 7 bases at J, with 4 bases between the two ends. The CDR3: CASSQGVEKLFF. The CDR3 region has the DNA TGCGCCAGCAGCCAAGGAGTTGAAAAACTGTTTTTT.

The chain is built from TRBV2 and TRBJ2-1; D not resolved. The CDR3 sequence is 11 residues long. CDR1 SNHLY and CDR2 FYNNEI come from the germline V gene. Trimming shortened V by 5 bases and J by 7 bases, and 6 bases separated the two germline ends. Here the CDR3 DNA reads TGTGCCAGCAGTCCTTTAAATGAGCAGTTCTTC. Translated, it gives CASSPLNEQFF.

The chain combines TRBV6-5 with TRBJ2-1; no definite D call. The CDR3 is 13 residues long. The V gene lost 5 bases and the J gene lost 4 bases, with 9 bases spanning the gap. Germline V gene lookup returns CDR1 MNHEY and CDR2 SVGAGI. As DNA, the CDR3 is TGTGCCAGCAGTCCACAAATTTACAATGAGCAGTTCTTC. This encodes CASSPQIYNEQFF.

The rearrangement joins TRBV6-4 to TRBJ2-2; TRBD2 agrees at 7 bases. The ends lost 0 bases at V and 6 bases at J; junction bases unmatched: 10. The germline CDR1 and CDR2 sequences are MRHNA and SNTAGT. The CDR3 spans 17 residues. The CDR3 protein is CASSDSGSAGEPGELFF. CDR3 nucleotides: TGTGCCAGCAGTGACTCGGGCTCGGCGGGAGAGCCCGGGGAGCTGTTTTTT.

The chain combines TRBV4-2 with TRBJ2-1, with 8 positions matching TRBD2. Unmatched junction bases numbered 13, after V lost 0 bases and J lost 6 bases. The CDR3 has 18 residues. From germline, CDR1 is LGHNA and CDR2 YNFKEQ. The chain's CDR3 is CASSQDSPGLASGNEQFF. CDR3 nucleotide sequence: TGTGCCAGCAGCCAAGATAGCCCCGGACTAGCAAGTGGCAATGAGCAGTTCTTC.

This clone appeared once. The rearrangement uses TRBV7-9 and TRBJ2-4; a weak D match, TRBD1 (6 bases). Germline CDR1 and CDR2: SEHNR and FQNEAQ (reference sequence). V was cut by 0 bases and J by 7 bases, with 10 bases left in between. This CDR3 is 14 amino acids long. The CDR3 protein is CASSLANRENIQYF. CDR3 DNA sequence: TGTGCCAGCAGCTTAGCGAACAGGGAGAACATTCAGTACTTC.